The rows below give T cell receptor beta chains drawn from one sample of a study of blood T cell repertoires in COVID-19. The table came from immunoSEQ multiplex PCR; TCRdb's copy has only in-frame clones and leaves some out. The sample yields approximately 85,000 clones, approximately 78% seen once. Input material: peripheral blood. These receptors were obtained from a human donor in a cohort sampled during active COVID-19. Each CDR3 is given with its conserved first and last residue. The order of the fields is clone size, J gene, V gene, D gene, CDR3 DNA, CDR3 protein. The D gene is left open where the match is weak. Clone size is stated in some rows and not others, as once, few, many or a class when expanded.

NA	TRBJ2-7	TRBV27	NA	TGTGCCAGCAGTCCCGGGGTTTCCTACGAGCAGTACTTC	CASSPGVSYEQYF
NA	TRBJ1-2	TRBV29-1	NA	TGCAGCGTTGAAGACAGTTCCTATGGCTACACCTTC	CSVEDSSYGYTF
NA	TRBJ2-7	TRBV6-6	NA	TGTGCCAGCAGACGAGACAGGCAATACGCCTACGAGCAGTACTTC	CASRRDRQYAYEQYF
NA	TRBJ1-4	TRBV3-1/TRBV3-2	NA	TGTGCCAGCAGCCCCTCGGGGGGCAATAATGAAAAACTGTTTTTT	CASSPSGGNNEKLFF
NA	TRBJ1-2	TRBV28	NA	TGTGCCAGCAGCTCAGGGTCTATAAGTTATGGCTACACCTTC	CASSSGSISYGYTF
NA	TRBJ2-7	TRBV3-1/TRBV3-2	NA	TGTGCCAGCAGCCAAGGACGGGGATCCTACGAGCAGTACTTC	CASSQGRGSYEQYF
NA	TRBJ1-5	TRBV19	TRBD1	TGTGCCAGTAGCATGGACAGGCTTAGCAATCAGCCCCAGCATTTT	CASSMDRLSNQPQHF
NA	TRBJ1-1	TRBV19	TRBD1	TGTGCCAGTGATGGACAGGGGGCCACTGAAGCTTTCTTT	CASDGQGATEAFF
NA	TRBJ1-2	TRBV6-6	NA	TGTGCCAGCAGTTCCAGGGGTATTCGTGGCTACACCTTC	CASSSRGIRGYTF
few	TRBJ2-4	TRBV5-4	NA	TGTGCCAGCAGCCCGACTAGGACGGCTCAAAACATTCAGTACTTC	CASSPTRTAQNIQYF
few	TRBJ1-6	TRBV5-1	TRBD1	TGCGCCAGCAGCTTGGTTAGGGGGCATTCACCCCTCCACTTT	CASSLVRGHSPLHF
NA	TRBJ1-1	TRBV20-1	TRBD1	TGCAGTGCTAGTTACAATCAGGGGGCCACTGAAGCTTTCTTT	CSASYNQGATEAFF
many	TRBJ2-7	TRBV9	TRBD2	TGTGCCAGCAGCGTAGGGGCTAGCGGGGATTACGAGCAGTACTTC	CASSVGASGDYEQYF
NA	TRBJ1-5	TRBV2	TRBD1	TGTGCCAGCAGTGTTCGGGGACAGAATAATCAGCCCCAGCATTTT	CASSVRGQNNQPQHF
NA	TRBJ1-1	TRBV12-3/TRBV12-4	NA	TGTGCCAGCAGCCGAACAGGTTACACTGAAGCTTTCTTT	CASSRTGYTEAFF
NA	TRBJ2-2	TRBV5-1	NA	TGCGCCAGCAGCCTCCTACTACCAAACACCGGGGAGCTGTTTTTT	CASSLLLPNTGELFF
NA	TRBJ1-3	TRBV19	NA	TGTGCCAGTAGGGACACGATGTCTTATGGAAACACCATATATTTT	CASRDTMSYGNTIYF